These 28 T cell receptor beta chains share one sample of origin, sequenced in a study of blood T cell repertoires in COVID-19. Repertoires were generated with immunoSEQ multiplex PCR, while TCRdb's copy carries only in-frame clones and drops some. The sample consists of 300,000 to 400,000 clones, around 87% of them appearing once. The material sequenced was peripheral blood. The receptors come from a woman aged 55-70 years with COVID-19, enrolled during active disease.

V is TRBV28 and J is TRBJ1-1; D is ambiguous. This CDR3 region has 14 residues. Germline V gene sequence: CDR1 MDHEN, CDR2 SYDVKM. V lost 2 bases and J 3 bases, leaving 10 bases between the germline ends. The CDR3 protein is CASSLRGLHTEAFF. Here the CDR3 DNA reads TGTGCCAGCAGTTTACGTGGGCTTCACACTGAAGCTTTCTTT.

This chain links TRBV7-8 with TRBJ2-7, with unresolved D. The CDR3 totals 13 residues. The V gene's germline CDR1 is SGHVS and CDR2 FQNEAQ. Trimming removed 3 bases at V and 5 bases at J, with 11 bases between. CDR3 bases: TGTGCCAGCAGCTTGACCCTAGACCACGAGCAGTACTTC. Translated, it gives CASSLTLDHEQYF.

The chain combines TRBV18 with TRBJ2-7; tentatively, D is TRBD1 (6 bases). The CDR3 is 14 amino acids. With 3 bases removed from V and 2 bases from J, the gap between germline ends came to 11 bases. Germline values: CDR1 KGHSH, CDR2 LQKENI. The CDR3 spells CASSPQGQTYEQYF. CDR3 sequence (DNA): TGTGCCAGCTCACCCCAGGGGCAGACCTACGAGCAGTACTTC.

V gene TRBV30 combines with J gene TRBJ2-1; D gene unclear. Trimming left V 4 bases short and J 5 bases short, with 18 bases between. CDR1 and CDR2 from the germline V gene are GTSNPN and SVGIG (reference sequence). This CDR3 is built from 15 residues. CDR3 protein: CAWTHSQVQNNEQFF. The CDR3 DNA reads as TGTGCCTGGACCCACAGCCAGGTGCAAAACAATGAGCAGTTCTTC.

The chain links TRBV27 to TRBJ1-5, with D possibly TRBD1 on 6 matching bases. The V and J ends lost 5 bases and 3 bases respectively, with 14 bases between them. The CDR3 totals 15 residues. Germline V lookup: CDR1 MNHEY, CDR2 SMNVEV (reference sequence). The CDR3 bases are TGTGCCAGCAGTGCCTACCAGGGGATCAATCAGCCCCAGCATTTT. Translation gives CASSAYQGINQPQHF.

The CDR3 DNA sequence: TGTGCCACCAGTGAATCTACCTCTTGGACTGATGAGCAGTTCTTC. This gives the protein CATSESTSWTDEQFF. V usage is TRBV24-1 and J usage is TRBJ2-1; a weak D match, TRBD2 (5 bases). Deletions cut 4 bases from V and 8 bases from J, with 17 bases between. The CDR3 is made up of 15 amino acids. CDR1 and CDR2 from the germline V gene are KGHDR and SFDVKD.

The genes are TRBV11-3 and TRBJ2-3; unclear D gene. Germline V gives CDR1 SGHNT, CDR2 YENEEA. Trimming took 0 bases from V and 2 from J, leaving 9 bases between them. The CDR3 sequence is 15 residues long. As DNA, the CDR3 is TGTGCCAGCAGCTTAGATGGGCAGCCCACAGATACGCAGTATTTT. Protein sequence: CASSLDGQPTDTQYF.

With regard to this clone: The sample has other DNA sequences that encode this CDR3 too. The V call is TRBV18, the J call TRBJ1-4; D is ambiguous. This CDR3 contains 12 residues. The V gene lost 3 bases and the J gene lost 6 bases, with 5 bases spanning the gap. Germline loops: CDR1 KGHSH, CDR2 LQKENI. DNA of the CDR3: TGTGCCAGCTCACCGCGAGATGAAAAACTGTTTTTT. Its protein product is CASSPRDEKLFF. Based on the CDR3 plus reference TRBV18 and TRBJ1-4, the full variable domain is NAGVMQNPRHLVRRRGQEARLRCSPMKGHSHVYWYRQLPEEGLKFMVYLQKENIIDESGMPKERFSAEFPKEGPSILRIQQVVRGDSAAYFCASSPRDEKLFFGSGTQLSVL.

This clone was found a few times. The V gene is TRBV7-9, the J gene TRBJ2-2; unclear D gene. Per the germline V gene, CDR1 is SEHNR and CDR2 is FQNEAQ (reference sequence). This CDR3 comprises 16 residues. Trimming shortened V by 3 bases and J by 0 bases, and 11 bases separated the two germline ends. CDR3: CASSLNTHANTGELFF. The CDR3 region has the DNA TGTGCCAGCAGCTTGAACACACACGCGAACACCGGGGAGCTGTTTTTT.

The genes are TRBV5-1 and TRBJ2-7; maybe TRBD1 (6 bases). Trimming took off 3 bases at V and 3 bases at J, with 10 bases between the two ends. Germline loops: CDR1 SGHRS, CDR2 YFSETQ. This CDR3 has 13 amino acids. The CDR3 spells CASSSQGNYEQYF. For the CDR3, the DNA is TGCGCCAGCAGCTCCCAGGGGAACTACGAGCAGTACTTC.

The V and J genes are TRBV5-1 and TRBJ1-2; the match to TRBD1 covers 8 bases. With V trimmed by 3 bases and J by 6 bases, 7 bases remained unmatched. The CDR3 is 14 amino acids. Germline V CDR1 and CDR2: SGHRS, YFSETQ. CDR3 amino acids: CASSSTGTGDGYTF. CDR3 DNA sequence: TGCGCCAGCAGCTCGACGGGGACAGGAGATGGCTACACCTTC.

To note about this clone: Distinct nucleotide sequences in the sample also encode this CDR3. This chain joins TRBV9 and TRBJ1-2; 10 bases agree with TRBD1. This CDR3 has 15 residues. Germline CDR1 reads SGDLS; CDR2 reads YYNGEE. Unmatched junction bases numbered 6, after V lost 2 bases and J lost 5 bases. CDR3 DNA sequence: TGTGCCAGCAGCGTGACAGGGGGCTTAGGGTATGGCTACACCTTC. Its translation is CASSVTGGLGYGYTF.

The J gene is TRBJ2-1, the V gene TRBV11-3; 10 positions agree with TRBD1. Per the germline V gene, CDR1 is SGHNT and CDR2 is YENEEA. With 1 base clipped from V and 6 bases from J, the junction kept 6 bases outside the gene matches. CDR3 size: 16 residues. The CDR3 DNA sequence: TGTGCCAGCAGCTTAGGCCCGGGACAGGGGCTCAATGAGCAGTTCTTC. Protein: CASSLGPGQGLNEQFF.

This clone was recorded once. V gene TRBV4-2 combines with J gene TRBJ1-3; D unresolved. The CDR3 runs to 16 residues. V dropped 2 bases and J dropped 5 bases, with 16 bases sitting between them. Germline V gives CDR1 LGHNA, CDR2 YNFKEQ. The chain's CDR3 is CASSQPGRVKRNTIYF. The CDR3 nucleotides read TGTGCCAGCAGCCAACCTGGGAGGGTTAAGAGAAACACCATATATTTT.

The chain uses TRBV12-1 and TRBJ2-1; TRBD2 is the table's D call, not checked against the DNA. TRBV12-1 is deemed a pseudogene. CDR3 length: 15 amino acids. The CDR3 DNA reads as TGTGCCGCTCCCCCGGCGGGGGCGAACTACAATGAGCAGTTCTTC. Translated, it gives CAAPPAGANYNEQFF.

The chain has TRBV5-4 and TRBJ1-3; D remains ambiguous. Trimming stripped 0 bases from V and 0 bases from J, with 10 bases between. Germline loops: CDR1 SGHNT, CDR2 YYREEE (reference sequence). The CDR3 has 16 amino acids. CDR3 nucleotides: TGTGCCAGCAGCTTGGGGGTTCGGGACTCTGGAAACACCATATATTTT. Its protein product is CASSLGVRDSGNTIYF.

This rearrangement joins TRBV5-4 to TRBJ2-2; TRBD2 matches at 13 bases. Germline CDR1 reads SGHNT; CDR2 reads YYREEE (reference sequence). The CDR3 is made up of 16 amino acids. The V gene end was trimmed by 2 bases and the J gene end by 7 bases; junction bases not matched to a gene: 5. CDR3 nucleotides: TGTGCCAGCAGCTTACTAGCGGGGGGGCGAAGCGGGGAGCTGTTTTTT. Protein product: CASSLLAGGRSGELFF.

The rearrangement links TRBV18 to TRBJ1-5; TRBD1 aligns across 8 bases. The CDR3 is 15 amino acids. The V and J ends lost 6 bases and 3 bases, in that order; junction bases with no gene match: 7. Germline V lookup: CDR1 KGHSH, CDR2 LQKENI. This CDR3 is CASSRGQGTNQPQHF. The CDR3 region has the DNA TGTGCCAGCTCGCGTGGACAGGGCACCAATCAGCCCCAGCATTTT.

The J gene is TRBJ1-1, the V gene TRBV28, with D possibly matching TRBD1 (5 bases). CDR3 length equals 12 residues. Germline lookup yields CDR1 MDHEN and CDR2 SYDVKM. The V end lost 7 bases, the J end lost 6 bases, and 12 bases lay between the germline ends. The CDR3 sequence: CASTEGRSEAFF. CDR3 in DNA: TGTGCCAGCACGGAGGGGAGATCTGAAGCTTTCTTT.

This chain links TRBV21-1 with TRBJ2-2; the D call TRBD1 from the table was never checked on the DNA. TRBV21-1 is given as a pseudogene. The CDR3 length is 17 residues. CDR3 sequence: CASSMPSLCRNTGELFF. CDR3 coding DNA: TGTGCCAGCAGCATGCCCTCCCTGTGCAGGAACACCGGGGAGCTGTTTTTT.

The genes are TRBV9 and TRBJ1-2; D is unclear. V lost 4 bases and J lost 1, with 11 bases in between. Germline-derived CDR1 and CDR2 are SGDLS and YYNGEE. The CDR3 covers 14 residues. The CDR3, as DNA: TGTGCCAGCAGCTCAATGGGAGGTAACTATGGCTACACCTTC. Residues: CASSSMGGNYGYTF.

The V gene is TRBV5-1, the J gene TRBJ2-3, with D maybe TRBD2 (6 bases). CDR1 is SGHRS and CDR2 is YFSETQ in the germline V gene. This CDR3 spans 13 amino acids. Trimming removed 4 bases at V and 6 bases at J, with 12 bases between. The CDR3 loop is CASSPGGTDTQYF. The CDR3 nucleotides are TGCGCCAGCAGCCCCGGGGGAACGGATACGCAGTATTTT.

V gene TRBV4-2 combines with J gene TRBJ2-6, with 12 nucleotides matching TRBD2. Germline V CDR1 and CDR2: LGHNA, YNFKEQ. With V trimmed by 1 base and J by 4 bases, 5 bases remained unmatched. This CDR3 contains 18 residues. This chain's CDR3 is CASSQGLAGGPGANVLTF. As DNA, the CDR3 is TGTGCCAGCAGCCAAGGGCTAGCGGGGGGGCCGGGGGCCAACGTCCTGACTTTC.

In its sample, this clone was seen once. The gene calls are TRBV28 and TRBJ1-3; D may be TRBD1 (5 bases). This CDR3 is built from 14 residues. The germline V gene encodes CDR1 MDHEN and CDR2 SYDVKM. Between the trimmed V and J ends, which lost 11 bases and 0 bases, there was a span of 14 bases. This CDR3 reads CAVGGVPSGNTIYF. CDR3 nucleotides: TGTGCCGTGGGGGGGGTCCCCTCTGGAAACACCATATATTTT.

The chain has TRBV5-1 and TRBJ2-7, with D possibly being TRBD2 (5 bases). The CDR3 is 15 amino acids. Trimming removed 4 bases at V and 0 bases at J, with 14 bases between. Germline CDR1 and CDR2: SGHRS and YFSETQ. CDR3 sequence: CASSRSSGSSYEQYF. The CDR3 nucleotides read TGCGCCAGCAGCCGGAGTTCGGGGAGCTCCTACGAGCAGTACTTC. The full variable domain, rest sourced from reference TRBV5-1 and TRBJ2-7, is KAGVTQTPRYLIKTRGQQVTLSCSPISGHRSVSWYQQTPGQGLQFLFEYFSETQRNKGNFPGRFSGRQFSNSRSEMNVSTLELGDSALYLCASSRSSGSSYEQYFGPGTRLTVT.

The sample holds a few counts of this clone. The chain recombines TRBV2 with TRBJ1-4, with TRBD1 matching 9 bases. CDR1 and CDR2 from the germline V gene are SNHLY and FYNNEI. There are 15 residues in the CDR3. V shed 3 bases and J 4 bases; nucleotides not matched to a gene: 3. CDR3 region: CASSDSGQGNEKLFF. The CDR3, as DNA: TGTGCCAGCAGTGACTCGGGACAGGGTAATGAAAAACTGTTTTTT.

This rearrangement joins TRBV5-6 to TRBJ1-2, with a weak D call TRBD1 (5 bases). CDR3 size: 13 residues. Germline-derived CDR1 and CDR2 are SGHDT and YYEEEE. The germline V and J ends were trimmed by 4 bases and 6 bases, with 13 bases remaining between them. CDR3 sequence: CASSLRVADGYTF. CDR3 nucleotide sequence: TGTGCCAGCAGCCTCAGGGTGGCCGATGGCTACACCTTC.

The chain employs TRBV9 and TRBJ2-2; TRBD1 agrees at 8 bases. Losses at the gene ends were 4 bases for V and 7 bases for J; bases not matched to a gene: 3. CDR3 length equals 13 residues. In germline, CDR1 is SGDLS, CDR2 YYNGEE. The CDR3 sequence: CASSLQGGGELFF. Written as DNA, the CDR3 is TGTGCCAGCAGCTTACAGGGGGGCGGGGAGCTGTTTTTT. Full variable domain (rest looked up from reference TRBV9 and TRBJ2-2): DSGVTQTPKHLITATGQRVTLRCSPRSGDLSVYWYQQSLDQGLQFLIQYYNGEERAKGNILERFSAQQFPDLHSELNLSSLELGDSALYFCASSLQGGGELFFGEGSRLTVL.